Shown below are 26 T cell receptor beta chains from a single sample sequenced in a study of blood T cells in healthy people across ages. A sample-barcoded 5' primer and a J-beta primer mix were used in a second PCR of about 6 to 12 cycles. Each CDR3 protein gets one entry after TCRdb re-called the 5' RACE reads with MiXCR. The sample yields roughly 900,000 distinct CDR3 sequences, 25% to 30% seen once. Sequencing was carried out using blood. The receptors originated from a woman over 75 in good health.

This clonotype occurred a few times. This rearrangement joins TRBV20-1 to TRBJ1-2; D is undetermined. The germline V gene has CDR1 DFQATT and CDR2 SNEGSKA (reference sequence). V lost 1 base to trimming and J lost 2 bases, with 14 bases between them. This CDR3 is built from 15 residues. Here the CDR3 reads CSARVIASANYGYTF. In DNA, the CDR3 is TGCAGTGCTAGAGTGATCGCGAGCGCGAACTATGGCTACACCTTC.

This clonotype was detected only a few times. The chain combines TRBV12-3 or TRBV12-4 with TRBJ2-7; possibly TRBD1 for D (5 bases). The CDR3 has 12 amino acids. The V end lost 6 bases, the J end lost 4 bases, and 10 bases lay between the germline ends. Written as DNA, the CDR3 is TGTGCCAGCAGACAGGACCGATACGAGCAGTACTTC. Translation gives CASRQDRYEQYF.

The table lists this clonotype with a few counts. CDR3 residues: CASSLTGQGEETQYF. The CDR3, as DNA: TGTGCCAGCAGCTTAACGGGACAGGGGGAAGAGACCCAGTACTTC. The rearrangement joins TRBV5-8 to TRBJ2-5, with TRBD1 matching 11 bases. The CDR3 totals 15 residues. Per germline, CDR1 SGHTS and CDR2 YDEGEE. V was clipped by 2 bases and J by 3 bases; unmatched bases: 3.

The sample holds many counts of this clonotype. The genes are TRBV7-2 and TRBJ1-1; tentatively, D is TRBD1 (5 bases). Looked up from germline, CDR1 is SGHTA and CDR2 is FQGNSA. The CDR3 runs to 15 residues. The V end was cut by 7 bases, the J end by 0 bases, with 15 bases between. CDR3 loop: CASTKGAFMNTEAFF. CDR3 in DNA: TGTGCCAGCACCAAAGGGGCCTTTATGAACACTGAAGCTTTCTTT.

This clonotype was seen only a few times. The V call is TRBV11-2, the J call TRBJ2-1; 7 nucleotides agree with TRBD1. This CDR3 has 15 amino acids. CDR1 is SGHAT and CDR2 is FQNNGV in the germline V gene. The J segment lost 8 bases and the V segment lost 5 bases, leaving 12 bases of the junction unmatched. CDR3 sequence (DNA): TGTGCCAGCAGCCCACACACGGGACAGTTAGATGAGCAGTTCTTC. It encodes CASSPHTGQLDEQFF.

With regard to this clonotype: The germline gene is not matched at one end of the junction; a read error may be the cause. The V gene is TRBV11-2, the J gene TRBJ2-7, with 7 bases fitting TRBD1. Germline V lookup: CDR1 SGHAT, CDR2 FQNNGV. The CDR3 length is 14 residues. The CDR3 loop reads CASSVRDSSNEQYF. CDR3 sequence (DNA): TGTGCCAGCAGCGTCCGGGACAGCTCCAACGAGCAGTACTTC.

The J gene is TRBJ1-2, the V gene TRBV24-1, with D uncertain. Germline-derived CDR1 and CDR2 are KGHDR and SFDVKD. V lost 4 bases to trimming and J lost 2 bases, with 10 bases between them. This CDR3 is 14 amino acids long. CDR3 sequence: CATSEVGGNYGYTF. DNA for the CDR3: TGTGCCACCAGTGAAGTGGGCGGGAACTATGGCTACACCTTC.

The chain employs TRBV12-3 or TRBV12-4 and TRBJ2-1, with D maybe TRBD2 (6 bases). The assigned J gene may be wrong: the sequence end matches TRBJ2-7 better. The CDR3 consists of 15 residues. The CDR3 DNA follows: TGTGCCAGCAGTTCGGCCCGGGAGTCCTACAATGAGCAGTACTTC. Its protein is CASSSARESYNEQYF.

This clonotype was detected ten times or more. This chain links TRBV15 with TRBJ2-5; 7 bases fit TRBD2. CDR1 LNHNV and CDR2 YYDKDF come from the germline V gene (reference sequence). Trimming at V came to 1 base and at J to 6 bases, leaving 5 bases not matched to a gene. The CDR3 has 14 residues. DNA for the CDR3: TGTGCCACCAGCAGAGGGGGAGGGATAAAGACCCAGTACTTC. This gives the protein CATSRGGGIKTQYF.

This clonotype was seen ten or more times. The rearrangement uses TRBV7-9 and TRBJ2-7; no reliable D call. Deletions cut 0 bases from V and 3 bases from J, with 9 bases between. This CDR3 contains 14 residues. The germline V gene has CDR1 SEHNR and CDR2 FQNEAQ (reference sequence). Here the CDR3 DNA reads TGTGCCAGCAGCTTAGCGGGGTCTTTCTACGAGCAGTACTTC. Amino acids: CASSLAGSFYEQYF. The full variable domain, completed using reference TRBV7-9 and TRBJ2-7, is DTGVSQNPRHKITKRGQNVTFRCDPISEHNRLYWYRQTLGQGPEFLTYFQNEAQLEKSRLLSDRFSAERPKGSFSTLEIQRTEQGDSAMYLCASSLAGSFYEQYFGPGTRLTVT.

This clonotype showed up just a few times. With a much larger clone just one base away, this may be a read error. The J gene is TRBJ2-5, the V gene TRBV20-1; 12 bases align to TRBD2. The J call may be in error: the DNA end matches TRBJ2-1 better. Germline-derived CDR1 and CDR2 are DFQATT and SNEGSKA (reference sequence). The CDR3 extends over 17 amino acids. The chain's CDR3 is CSARDRPSGGVKETQFF. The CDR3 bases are TGCAGTGCTAGAGATCGGCCTAGCGGGGGGGTTAAAGAGACCCAGTTCTTC.

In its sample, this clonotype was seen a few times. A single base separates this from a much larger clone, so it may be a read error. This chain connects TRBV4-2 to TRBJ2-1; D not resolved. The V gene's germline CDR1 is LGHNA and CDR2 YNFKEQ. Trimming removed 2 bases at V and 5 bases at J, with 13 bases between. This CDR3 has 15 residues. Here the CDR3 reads CASSQLSPGHNEQFF. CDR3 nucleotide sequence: TGTGCCAGCAGCCAACTATCTCCCGGCCACAATGAGCAGTTCTTC.

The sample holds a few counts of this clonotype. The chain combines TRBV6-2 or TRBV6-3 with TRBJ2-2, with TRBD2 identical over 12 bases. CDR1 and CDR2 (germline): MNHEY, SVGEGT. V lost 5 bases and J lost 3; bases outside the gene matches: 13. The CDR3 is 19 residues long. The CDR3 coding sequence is TGTGCCAGCAGTCTTCTAGCGGGGGGGCTGAATCGAGACACCGGGGAGCTGTTTTTT. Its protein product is CASSLLAGGLNRDTGELFF.

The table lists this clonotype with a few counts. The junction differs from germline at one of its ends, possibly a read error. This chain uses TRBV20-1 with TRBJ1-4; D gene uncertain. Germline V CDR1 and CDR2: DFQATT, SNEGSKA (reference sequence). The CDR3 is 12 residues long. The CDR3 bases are TGCAGTGCCAGAGATAGGAGGGAAAAACTGTTTTTT. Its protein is CSARDRREKLFF.

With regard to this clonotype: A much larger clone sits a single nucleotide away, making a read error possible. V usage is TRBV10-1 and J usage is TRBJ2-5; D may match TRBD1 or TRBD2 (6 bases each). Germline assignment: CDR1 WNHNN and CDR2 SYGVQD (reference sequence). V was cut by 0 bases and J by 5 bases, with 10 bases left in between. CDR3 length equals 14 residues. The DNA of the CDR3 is TGCGCCAGCAGTGAGTCGGGGGGCAGCGAGACCCAGTACTTC. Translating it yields CASSESGGSETQYF.

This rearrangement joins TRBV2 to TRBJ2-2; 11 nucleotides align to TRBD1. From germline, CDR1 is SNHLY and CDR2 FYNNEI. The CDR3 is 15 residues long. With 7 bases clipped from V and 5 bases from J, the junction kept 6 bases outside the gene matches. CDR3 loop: CASKSGTGGTGELFF. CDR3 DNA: TGTGCCAGCAAGTCCGGGACAGGGGGAACCGGGGAGCTGTTTTTT.

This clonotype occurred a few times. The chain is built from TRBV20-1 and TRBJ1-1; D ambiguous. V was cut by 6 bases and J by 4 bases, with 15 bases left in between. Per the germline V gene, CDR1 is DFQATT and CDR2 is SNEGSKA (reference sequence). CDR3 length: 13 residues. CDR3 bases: TGCAGTGCCCCCCCGGCAGGTCGCACTGAAGCTTTCTTT. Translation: CSAPPAGRTEAFF.

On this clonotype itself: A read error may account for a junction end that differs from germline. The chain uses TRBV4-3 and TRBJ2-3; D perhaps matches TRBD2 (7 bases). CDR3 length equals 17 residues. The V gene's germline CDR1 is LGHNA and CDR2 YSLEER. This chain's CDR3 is CASSQDGELAMTGTQYF. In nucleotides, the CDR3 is TGCGCCAGCAGCCAAGATGGTGAACTAGCGATGACAGGTACGCAGTATTTT.

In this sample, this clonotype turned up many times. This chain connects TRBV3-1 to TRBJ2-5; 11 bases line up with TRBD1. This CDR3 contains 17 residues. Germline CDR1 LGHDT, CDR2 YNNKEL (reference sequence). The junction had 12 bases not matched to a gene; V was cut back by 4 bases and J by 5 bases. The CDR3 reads CASSLITGTGGLETQYF. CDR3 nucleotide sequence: TGTGCCAGCAGCCTCATCACCGGGACAGGGGGATTGGAGACCCAGTACTTC.

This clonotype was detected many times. The CDR3 nucleotides are TGTGCCAGCAGATCCTACAGGGGTAGGGAGCAGTACTTC. As protein: CASRSYRGREQYF. This chain uses TRBV6-2 or TRBV6-3 with TRBJ2-7, with TRBD1 matching over 7 bases. CDR3 size: 13 residues. Germline V gives CDR1 MNHEY, CDR2 SVGEGT. Trimming took 6 bases from V and 7 from J; bases not matched to a gene: 9.

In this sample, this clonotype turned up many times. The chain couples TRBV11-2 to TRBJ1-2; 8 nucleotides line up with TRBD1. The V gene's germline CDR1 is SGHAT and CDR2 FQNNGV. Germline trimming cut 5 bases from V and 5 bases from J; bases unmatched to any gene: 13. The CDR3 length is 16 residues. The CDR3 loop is CASSTHRGGELYGYTF. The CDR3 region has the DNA TGTGCCAGCAGCACCCACAGGGGGGGAGAATTATATGGCTACACCTTC.

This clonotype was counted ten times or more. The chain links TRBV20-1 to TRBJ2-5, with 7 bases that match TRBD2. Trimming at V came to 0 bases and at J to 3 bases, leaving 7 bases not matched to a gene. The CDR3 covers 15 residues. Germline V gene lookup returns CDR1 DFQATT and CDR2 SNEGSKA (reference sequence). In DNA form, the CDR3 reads TGCAGTGCTAGAGACGCCTCTAGCGGTAAAGAGACCCAGTACTTC. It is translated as CSARDASSGKETQYF.

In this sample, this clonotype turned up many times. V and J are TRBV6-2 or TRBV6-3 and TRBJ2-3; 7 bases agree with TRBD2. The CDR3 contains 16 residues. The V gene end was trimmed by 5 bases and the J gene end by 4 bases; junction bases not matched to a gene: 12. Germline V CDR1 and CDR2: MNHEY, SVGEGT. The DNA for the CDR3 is TGTGCCAGCAGTGACCCGGGGCGGGGGTTCCCAGATACGCAGTATTTT. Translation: CASSDPGRGFPDTQYF.

CDR3: CASSPRDGRQPQHF. The CDR3 nucleotides read TGTGCCAGCTCACCCCGCGACGGTCGACAGCCCCAGCATTTT. The chain combines TRBV18 with TRBJ1-5, with D uncertain. Germline V gene lookup returns CDR1 KGHSH and CDR2 LQKENI. The CDR3 is made up of 14 amino acids. The V gene lost 3 bases and the J gene lost 7 bases, with 13 bases spanning the gap. Drawing the rest from reference TRBV18 and TRBJ1-5, the complete variable domain is NAGVMQNPRHLVRRRGQEARLRCSPMKGHSHVYWYRQLPEEGLKFMVYLQKENIIDESGMPKERFSAEFPKEGPSILRIQQVVRGDSAAYFCASSPRDGRQPQHFGDGTRLSIL.

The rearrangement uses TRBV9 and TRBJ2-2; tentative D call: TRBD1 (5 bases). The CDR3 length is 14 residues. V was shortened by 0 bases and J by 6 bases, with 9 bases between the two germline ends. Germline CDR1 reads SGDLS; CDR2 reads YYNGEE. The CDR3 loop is CASSVVWGAGELFF. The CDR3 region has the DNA TGTGCCAGCAGCGTAGTGTGGGGCGCCGGGGAGCTGTTTTTT.

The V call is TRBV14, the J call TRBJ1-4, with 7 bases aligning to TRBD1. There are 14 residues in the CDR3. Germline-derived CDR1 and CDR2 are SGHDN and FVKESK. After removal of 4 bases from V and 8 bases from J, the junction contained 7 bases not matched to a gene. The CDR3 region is CASSRSGGVEKLFF. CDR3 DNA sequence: TGTGCCAGCAGCCGGTCAGGGGGGGTGGAAAAACTGTTTTTT.